The 5 T cell receptor beta chains given below trace back to one sample, sequenced in a study of Ad26.COV2.S vaccination and SARS-CoV-2 variants. Data came from immunoSEQ multiplex PCR; TCRdb stores just in-frame clones and leaves some out. The table lists 410,000 or so clones, over 80% of them singletons. The treatment here: 15 to 20 received Ad26.COV2.S at low or high dose, single or two shots; a few received placebo; per-sample allocation not given. On day 63 after the first injection, vaccine and placebo recipients gave samples. This specimen was peripheral blood, taken in a trial of Ad26.COV2.S vaccine versus placebo. The receptors stem from a person aged 18-65 years who received the Ad26.COV2.S COVID-19 vaccine or a placebo.

The chain has TRBV24-1 and TRBJ2-1, with D possibly TRBD2 on 6 matching bases. The CDR3 is made up of 15 amino acids. V dropped 9 bases and J dropped 4 bases, with 18 bases sitting between them. Germline-derived CDR1 and CDR2 are KGHDR and SFDVKD. The CDR3, as DNA: TGTGCCACCCGTCCGGGGGATGGGTTGTACAATGAGCAGTTCTTC. Amino acids: CATRPGDGLYNEQFF.

This chain connects TRBV9 to TRBJ1-2, with D unclear. Deletions cut 6 bases from V and 0 bases from J, with 15 bases between. From germline, CDR1 is SGDLS and CDR2 YYNGEE. The CDR3 spans 15 residues. The CDR3 coding sequence is TGTGCCAGCAATAGGGAGGGAGGATCTAACTATGGCTACACCTTC. It is translated as CASNREGGSNYGYTF. The whole variable domain, filled in from reference TRBV9 and TRBJ1-2, reads DSGVTQTPKHLITATGQRVTLRCSPRSGDLSVYWYQQSLDQGLQFLIQYYNGEERAKGNILERFSAQQFPDLHSELNLSSLELGDSALYFCASNREGGSNYGYTFGSGTRLTVV.

The gene calls are TRBV7-9 and TRBJ1-1, with unresolved D. The CDR3 length is 13 residues. Between the trimmed V and J ends, which lost 3 bases and 4 bases, there was a span of 9 bases. Germline values: CDR1 SEHNR, CDR2 FQNEAQ (reference sequence). In DNA form, the CDR3 reads TGTGCCAGCAGCTTGTCGGTCGGCACTGAAGCTTTCTTT. It encodes CASSLSVGTEAFF.

This sequence joins TRBV6-6 and TRBJ1-1; 7 nucleotides line up with TRBD1. The germline CDR1 and CDR2 sequences are MNHNY and SVGAGI (reference sequence). The CDR3 consists of 12 residues. V lost 2 bases and J lost 8; bases outside the gene matches: 2. Here the CDR3 reads CASSYTGQEAFF. DNA for the CDR3: TGTGCCAGCAGTTACACGGGACAGGAAGCTTTCTTT.

This clone was seen only once. This sequence joins TRBV13 and TRBJ2-7, with a possible D match to TRBD1 (6 bases). The CDR3 has 17 residues. CDR1 is PRHDT, CDR2 FYEKMQ, per germline (reference sequence). V was trimmed by 5 bases and J by 3 bases, leaving 23 bases between them. The CDR3 sequence: CASSPHKTGPRLYEQYF. The CDR3 DNA follows: TGTGCCAGCAGCCCTCACAAGACAGGCCCGAGGCTCTACGAGCAGTACTTC.